The source of this T cell receptor beta chain is a study of blood T cell repertoires in COVID-19. On the study more broadly: Acute and convalescent COVID-19 samples came from the United States, Italy and Spain. The analysed material was cDNA or gDNA that came from T cells, B-cell-depleted T cells, or PBMCs.

In this sample, this clone turned up once. Germline CDR1 LNHDA, CDR2 SQIVND (reference sequence). This CDR3 has 16 amino acids. With 10 bases clipped from V and 3 bases from J, the junction kept 13 bases outside the gene matches. The assay was immunoSEQ multiplex PCR, and TCRdb's table has in-frame clones only and misses some. The profile shows around 63,000 clones, around three quarters of them singletons. The rearrangement joins TRBV19 to TRBJ2-7, with 12 bases fitting TRBD1. The origin of this receptor is a human donor in a cohort sampled during active COVID-19. Material for sequencing was peripheral blood. The CDR3 DNA reads TGTGCCACCTCCTTGCCGGGACAGGGGGCCCTCTACGAGCAGTACTTC. Translation: CATSLPGQGALYEQYF.